This entry features one T cell receptor (beta chain) sequence. Per the germline V gene, CDR1 is LGHNA and CDR2 is YSLEER. The CDR3 contains 13 residues. With 1 base removed from V and 3 bases from J, the gap between germline ends came to 7 bases. As processed by the authors: Cell counts per sample came from amplifying reference gene primers. Generated by immunoSEQ multiplex PCR, the TCRdb table keeps only in-frame clones and is missing some. Clone size and V and J calls were adopted from that table, with D and trimming inferred from the DNA. The sample lists roughly 330,000 clones; around 89% were seen once. This specimen comes from a study of blood T cell repertoires in COVID-19. At the level of the study: Acute-phase and convalescent COVID-19 samples originated in the United States, Italy and Spain. Nucleic acid was either cDNA or gDNA, and it came from T cells, B-cell-depleted T cells, or PBMCs.

The origin of this receptor is a woman aged 50 to 65 with active or convalescent COVID-19. The sample comprised peripheral blood. The rearrangement joins TRBV4-3 to TRBJ2-7; no firm D call. CDR3: CASSQAAGYEQYF. The DNA for the CDR3 is TGCGCCAGCAGCCAAGCGGCAGGCTACGAGCAGTACTTC.